The rows below give T cell receptor beta chains drawn from one sample of a study of beta chain features in type 1 diabetes. Assay used: immunoSEQ multiplex PCR; TCRdb lists only in-frame clones, some missing. The top ten clones hold roughly 0.015% of a sample with more than 250,000 clones, about 15% of them seen once. Source material: naive CD4+ T cells from blood. The receptors originated from a man between 18 and 35 years old with type 1 diabetes. Each CDR3 is given with its conserved first and last residue. The order of the fields is V gene, D gene, clone size, CDR3 length, J gene, CDR3 protein, CDR3 DNA. A D gene is named only where the DNA matches it firmly. Clone sizes are given selectively: once, few, many, or a class where the clone is expanded.

TRBV5-1	NA	NA	16	TRBJ2-2	CASSLAGARNTGELFF	TGCGCCAGCAGCTTGGCAGGGGCTCGGAACACCGGGGAGCTGTTTTTT
TRBV19	TRBD1	NA	13	TRBJ1-2	CASSMDRERGYTF	TGTGCCAGTAGTATGGACAGGGAGCGCGGCTACACCTTC
TRBV7-8	TRBD1	NA	15	TRBJ2-3	CASSALGQATDTQYF	TGTGCCAGCAGCGCCTTAGGACAGGCCACAGATACGCAGTATTTT
TRBV15	NA	NA	13	TRBJ2-3	CATSRPEGDTQYF	TGTGCCACCAGCAGACCGGAGGGGGATACGCAGTATTTT
TRBV6-6	NA	few	13	TRBJ1-2	CASRPNPPGHPTF	TGTGCCAGCAGGCCCAACCCTCCGGGACACCCTACCTTC
TRBV5-1	NA	NA	14	TRBJ2-2	CASSVSANTGELFF	TGCGCCAGCAGCGTTAGCGCGAACACCGGGGAGCTGTTTTTT
TRBV18	NA	NA	14	TRBJ2-5	CASSSSMEGRSQYF	TGTGCCAGCTCAAGTAGTATGGAGGGTCGATCCCAGTACTTC
TRBV4-1	NA	NA	16	TRBJ1-2	CASSPFPPGGNYGYTF	TGCGCCAGCAGCCCTTTCCCCCCGGGAGGGAACTATGGCTACACCTTC
TRBV9	TRBD2	few	15	TRBJ2-4	CASSVLAGNGGIQYF	TGTGCCAGCAGCGTTTTAGCGGGAAACGGAGGCATTCAGTACTTC
TRBV27	TRBD1	few	13	TRBJ1-2	CASRRTGGYGYTF	TGTGCCAGCAGGCGGACAGGGGGCTATGGCTACACCTTC
TRBV4-1	NA	few	13	TRBJ2-5	CASSFGTLTTQYF	TGCGCCAGCAGCTTTGGGACACTCACGACCCAGTACTTC
TRBV6-5	NA	few	14	TRBJ1-3	CASTDRSSGNTIYF	TGTGCCAGCACCGACCGGAGCTCTGGAAACACCATATATTTT
TRBV4-3	TRBD1	few	16	TRBJ1-2	CASSQDWDRDYYGYTF	TGCGCCAGCAGCCAAGATTGGGACAGGGATTACTATGGCTACACCTTC
TRBV5-5	TRBD1	few	14	TRBJ1-2	CASSLTGGSYGYTF	TGTGCCAGCAGCTTGACAGGGGGATCCTATGGCTACACCTTC
TRBV28	NA	few	14	TRBJ1-2	CASSLVPGEYGYTF	TGTGCCAGCAGTTTGGTTCCTGGGGAGTATGGCTACACCTTC
TRBV10-3	NA	few	14	TRBJ2-5	CASRGAGAGETQYF	TGTGCCAGCCGGGGCGCCGGAGCGGGAGAGACCCAGTACTTC
TRBV11-2	TRBD2	few	18	TRBJ2-1	CASSSVRGGSTSYNEQFF	TGTGCCAGCAGCTCAGTACGGGGCGGGAGTACCTCCTACAATGAGCAGTTCTTC
TRBV30	TRBD1	NA	13	TRBJ1-1	CACDRGGGTEAFF	TGTGCCTGCGACAGGGGAGGGGGCACTGAAGCTTTCTTT
TRBV7-2	TRBD1	NA	17	TRBJ2-5	CASSFGTGKGGQETQYF	TGTGCCAGCAGCTTTGGGACAGGGAAGGGTGGGCAAGAGACCCAGTACTTC
TRBV7-2	NA	NA	14	TRBJ2-5	CASSLYKAGETQYF	TGTGCCAGCAGCTTATACAAGGCGGGAGAGACCCAGTACTTC
TRBV28	NA	NA	11	TRBJ2-7	CASSRHYEQYF	TGTGCCAGCAGCCGACACTACGAGCAGTACTTC
TRBV7-9	TRBD1	few	16	TRBJ2-1	CASSPTGQGGLGEQFF	TGTGCCAGCAGCCCCACCGGACAGGGTGGATTGGGTGAGCAGTTCTTC
TRBV25-1	NA	few	12	TRBJ2-7	CASSARVYEQYF	TGTGCCAGCAGTGCCAGGGTCTACGAGCAGTACTTC
TRBV18	NA	few	14	TRBJ2-5	CASSPRERSETQYF	TGTGCCAGCTCACCAAGAGAACGATCGGAGACCCAGTACTTC
TRBV5-5	NA	NA	12	TRBJ1-1	CASSFQSTEAFF	TGTGCCAGCAGCTTTCAGTCTACTGAAGCTTTCTTT
TRBV4-2	NA	NA	16	TRBJ2-1	CASSQDLYSSYNEQFF	TGTGCCAGCAGCCAAGATTTATACAGCTCCTACAATGAGCAGTTCTTC
TRBV15	NA	few	13	TRBJ2-1	CATSREGPEEQFF	TGTGCCACCAGCAGAGAGGGTCCGGAGGAGCAGTTCTTC
TRBV2	NA	NA	15	TRBJ2-7	CASSDMAFGTYEQYF	TGTGCCAGCAGCGACATGGCCTTCGGGACCTACGAGCAGTACTTC
TRBV14	NA	NA	12	TRBJ2-7	CASSHVTYEQYF	TGTGCCAGCAGCCACGTAACCTACGAGCAGTACTTC
TRBV5-1	NA	few	13	TRBJ1-1	CASSLITNTEAFF	TGCGCCAGCAGCTTGATCACTAACACTGAAGCTTTCTTT
TRBV5-1	TRBD1	NA	14	TRBJ2-7	CASSFSGTAYEQYF	TGCGCCAGCAGCTTTTCCGGGACAGCGTACGAGCAGTACTTC
TRBV11-2	NA	once	13	TRBJ2-5	CAAGGANQETQYF	TGTGCCGCTGGGGGGGCAAACCAAGAGACCCAGTACTTC
TRBV11-3	TRBD2	few	16	TRBJ2-2	CASSLSSGRKTGELFF	TGTGCCAGCAGCCTAAGTAGCGGGAGGAAGACCGGGGAGCTGTTTTTT
TRBV5-6	TRBD1	NA	14	TRBJ1-6	CASSLQGADSPLHF	TGTGCCAGCAGCTTGCAGGGGGCGGATTCACCCCTCCACTTT
TRBV13	NA	NA	14	TRBJ2-3	CASSLRVGTDTQYF	TGTGCCAGCAGCTTACGGGTTGGTACAGATACGCAGTATTTT
TRBV10-3	NA	few	13	TRBJ2-7	CAISVGGWGEQYF	TGTGCCATCAGTGTCGGCGGGTGGGGCGAGCAGTACTTC
TRBV11-2	NA	few	13	TRBJ2-5	CASSLDGLRVQYF	TGTGCCAGCAGCTTAGATGGCCTGCGGGTCCAGTACTTC
TRBV18	TRBD1	few	17	TRBJ2-1	CASSPTTGRSSYNEQFF	TGTGCCAGCTCACCAACGACAGGGCGAAGCTCCTACAATGAGCAGTTCTTC
TRBV5-8	NA	few	16	TRBJ1-1	CASSLGPDRKNTEAFF	TGTGCCAGCAGCTTGGGGCCAGACAGAAAGAACACTGAAGCTTTCTTT
TRBV5-1	NA	once	17	TRBJ1-1	CASSLGPRKGDWTEAFF	TGCGCCAGCAGCTTGGGTCCGAGGAAGGGAGATTGGACTGAAGCTTTCTTT
TRBV5-1	TRBD1	NA	15	TRBJ2-7	CASKLDRGSSYEQYF	TGCGCCAGCAAACTAGACAGGGGGAGCTCCTACGAGCAGTACTTC
TRBV27	NA	few	14	TRBJ2-5	CASSFLVFVETQYF	TGTGCCAGCAGTTTTCTTGTTTTCGTAGAGACCCAGTACTTC
TRBV5-1	TRBD1	NA	15	TRBJ2-2	CASRPGTGRTGELFF	TGCGCCAGCAGACCAGGGACAGGGAGGACCGGGGAGCTGTTTTTT
TRBV18	TRBD1	NA	13	TRBJ2-5	CASSAGGQETQYF	TGTGCCAGCTCCGCAGGGGGACAAGAGACCCAGTACTTC
TRBV4-3	TRBD1	few	14	TRBJ1-4	CASSRGQGGEKLFF	TGCGCCAGCAGCCGAGGACAGGGAGGGGAAAAACTGTTTTTT
TRBV5-1	NA	NA	12	TRBJ2-5	CASSLIGETQYF	TGCGCCAGCAGCTTGATCGGAGAGACCCAGTACTTC
TRBV28	TRBD1	few	16	TRBJ2-7	CASSFSGGGTPYEQYF	TGTGCCAGCAGTTTTTCAGGGGGCGGCACTCCCTACGAGCAGTACTTC
TRBV9	TRBD2	few	18	TRBJ2-1	CASSNYNVGGADGNEQFF	TGTGCCAGCAGCAACTATAACGTCGGGGGGGCGGATGGGAATGAGCAGTTCTTC
TRBV5-4	NA	few	14	TRBJ2-5	CASSLEWSRETQYF	TGTGCCAGCAGCTTGGAGTGGTCGAGAGAGACCCAGTACTTC
TRBV7-2	NA	few	15	TRBJ2-3	CASSLGRGSTDTQYF	TGTGCCAGCAGCTTGGGTCGGGGTAGCACAGATACGCAGTATTTT
TRBV6-4	TRBD1	few	15	TRBJ1-2	CASARTGDGYYGYTF	TGTGCCAGCGCGAGGACAGGGGATGGGTACTATGGCTACACCTTC
TRBV7-8	TRBD1	NA	15	TRBJ2-7	CASSPKDRVPVEQYF	TGTGCCAGCAGCCCCAAAGACAGGGTCCCTGTGGAGCAGTACTTC
TRBV5-1	TRBD1	NA	14	TRBJ1-2	CASSLVQGAYGYTF	TGCGCCAGCAGCCTGGTGCAGGGGGCTTATGGCTACACCTTC